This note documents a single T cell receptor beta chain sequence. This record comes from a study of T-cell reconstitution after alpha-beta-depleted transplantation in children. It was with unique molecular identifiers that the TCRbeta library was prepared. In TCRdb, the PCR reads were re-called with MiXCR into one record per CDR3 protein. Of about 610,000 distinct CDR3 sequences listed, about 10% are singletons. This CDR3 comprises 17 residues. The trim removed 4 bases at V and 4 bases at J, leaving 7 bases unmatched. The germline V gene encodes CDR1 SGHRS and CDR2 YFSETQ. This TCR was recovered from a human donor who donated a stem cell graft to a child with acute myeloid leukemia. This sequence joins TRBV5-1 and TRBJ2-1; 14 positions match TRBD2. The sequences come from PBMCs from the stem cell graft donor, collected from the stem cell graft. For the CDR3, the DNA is TGCGCCAGCAGCGGGGGACTAGCGGGAGCGAATTACAATGAGCAGTTCTTC. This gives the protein CASSGGLAGANYNEQFF.